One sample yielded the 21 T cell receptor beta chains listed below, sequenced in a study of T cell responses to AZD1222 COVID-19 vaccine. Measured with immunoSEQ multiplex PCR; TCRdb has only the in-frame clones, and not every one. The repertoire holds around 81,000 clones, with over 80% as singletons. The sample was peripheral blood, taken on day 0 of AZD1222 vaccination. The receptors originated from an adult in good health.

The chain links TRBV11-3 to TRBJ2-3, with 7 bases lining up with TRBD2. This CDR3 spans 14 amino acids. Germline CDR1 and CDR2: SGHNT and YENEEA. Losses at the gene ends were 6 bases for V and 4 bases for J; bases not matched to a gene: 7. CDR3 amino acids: CASSSGLVADTQYF. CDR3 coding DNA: TGTGCCAGCAGTTCAGGACTAGTCGCAGATACGCAGTATTTT.

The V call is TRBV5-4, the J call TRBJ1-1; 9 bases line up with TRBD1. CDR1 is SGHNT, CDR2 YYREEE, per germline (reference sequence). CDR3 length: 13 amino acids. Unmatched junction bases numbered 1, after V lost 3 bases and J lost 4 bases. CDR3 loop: CASSSTGGTEAFF. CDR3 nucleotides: TGTGCCAGCAGCTCGACAGGGGGCACTGAAGCTTTCTTT.

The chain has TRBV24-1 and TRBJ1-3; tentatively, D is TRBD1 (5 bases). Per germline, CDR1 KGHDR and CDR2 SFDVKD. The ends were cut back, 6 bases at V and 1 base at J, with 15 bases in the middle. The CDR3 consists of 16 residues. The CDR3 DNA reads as TGTGCCACCAGTCTCCAGGGTTGTTGGTCTGGAAACACCATATATTTT. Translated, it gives CATSLQGCWSGNTIYF.

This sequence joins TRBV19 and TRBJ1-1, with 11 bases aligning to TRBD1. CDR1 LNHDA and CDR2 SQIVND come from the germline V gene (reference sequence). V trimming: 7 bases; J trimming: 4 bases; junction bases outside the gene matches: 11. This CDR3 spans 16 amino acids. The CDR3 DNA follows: TGTGCCAGTAAACCCCGGGACAGGGGGTCGAGCACTGAAGCTTTCTTT. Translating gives CASKPRDRGSSTEAFF.

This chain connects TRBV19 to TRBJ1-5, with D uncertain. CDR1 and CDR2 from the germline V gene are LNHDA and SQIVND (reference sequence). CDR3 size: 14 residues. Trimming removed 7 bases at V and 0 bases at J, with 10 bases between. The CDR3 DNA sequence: TGTGCCAGTACTAGCCCTTATAGCAATCAGCCCCAGCATTTT. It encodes CASTSPYSNQPQHF.

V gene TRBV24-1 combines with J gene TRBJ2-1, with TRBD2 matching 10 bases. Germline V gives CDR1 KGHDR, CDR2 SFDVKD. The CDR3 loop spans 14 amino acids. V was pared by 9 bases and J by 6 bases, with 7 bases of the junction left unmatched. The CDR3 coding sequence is TGTGCCACCCAAGGGTCTAGCGGGAGCAATGAGCAGTTCTTC. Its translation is CATQGSSGSNEQFF.

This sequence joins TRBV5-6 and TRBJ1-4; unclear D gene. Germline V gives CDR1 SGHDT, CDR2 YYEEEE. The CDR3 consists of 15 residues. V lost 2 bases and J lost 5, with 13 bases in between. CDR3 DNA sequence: TGTGCCAGCAGCTTCTCGGCCCAAGGGAATGAAAAACTGTTTTTT. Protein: CASSFSAQGNEKLFF.

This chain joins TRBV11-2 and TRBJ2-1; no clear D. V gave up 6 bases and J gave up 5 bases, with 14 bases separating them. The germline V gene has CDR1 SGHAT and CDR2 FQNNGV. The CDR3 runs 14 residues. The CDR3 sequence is CASSYWQRNNEQFF. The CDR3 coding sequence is TGTGCCAGCAGTTATTGGCAGCGAAACAATGAGCAGTTCTTC. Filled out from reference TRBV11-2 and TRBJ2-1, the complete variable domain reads EAGVAQSPRYKIIEKRQSVAFWCNPISGHATLYWYQQILGQGPKLLIQFQNNGVVDDSQLPKDRFSAERLKGVDSTLKIQPAKLEDSAVYLCASSYWQRNNEQFFGPGTRLTVL.

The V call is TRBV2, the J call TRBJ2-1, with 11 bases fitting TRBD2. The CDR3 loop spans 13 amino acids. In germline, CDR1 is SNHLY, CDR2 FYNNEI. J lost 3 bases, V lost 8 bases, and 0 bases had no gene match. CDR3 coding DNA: TGTGCCAGCGGGACTAGCGGCTACAATGAGCAGTTCTTC. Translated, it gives CASGTSGYNEQFF.

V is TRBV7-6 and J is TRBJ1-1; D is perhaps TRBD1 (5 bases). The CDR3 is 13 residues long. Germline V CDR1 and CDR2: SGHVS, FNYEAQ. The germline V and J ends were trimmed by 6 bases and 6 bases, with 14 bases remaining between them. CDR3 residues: CASSLGRGSEAFF. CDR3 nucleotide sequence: TGTGCCAGCAGTTTGGGACGGGGGTCTGAAGCTTTCTTT.

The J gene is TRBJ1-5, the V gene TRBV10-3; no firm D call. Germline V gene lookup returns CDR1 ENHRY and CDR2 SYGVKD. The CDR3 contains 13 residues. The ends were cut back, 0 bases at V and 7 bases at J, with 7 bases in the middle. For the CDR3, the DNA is TGTGCCATCAGTGAGTCCCTAGGGCAGCCCCAGCATTTT. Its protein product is CAISESLGQPQHF.

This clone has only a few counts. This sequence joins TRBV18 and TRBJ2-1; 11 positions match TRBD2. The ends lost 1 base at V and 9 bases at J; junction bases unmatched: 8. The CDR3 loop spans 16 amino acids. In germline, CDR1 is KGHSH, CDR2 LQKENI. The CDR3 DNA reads TGTGCCAGCTCACCACTCGCTAGCGGGGGGTCGGGTGAGCAGTTCTTC. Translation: CASSPLASGGSGEQFF.

CDR3 bases: TGTGCCAGCAGCCCCCGTTACATGAGCTCTGGAAACACCATATATTTT. This translates into CASSPRYMSSGNTIYF. The chain recombines TRBV9 with TRBJ1-3; D uncertain. V shed 4 bases and J shed 0 bases, with 14 bases lying between them. This CDR3 has 16 amino acids. Germline V gene data show CDR1 as SGDLS and CDR2 as YYNGEE.

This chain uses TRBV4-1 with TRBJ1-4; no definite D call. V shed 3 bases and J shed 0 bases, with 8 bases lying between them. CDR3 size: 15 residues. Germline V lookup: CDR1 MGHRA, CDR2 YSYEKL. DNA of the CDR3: TGCGCCAGCAGCCAGGCAGAGGCAACTAATGAAAAACTGTTTTTT. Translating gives CASSQAEATNEKLFF.

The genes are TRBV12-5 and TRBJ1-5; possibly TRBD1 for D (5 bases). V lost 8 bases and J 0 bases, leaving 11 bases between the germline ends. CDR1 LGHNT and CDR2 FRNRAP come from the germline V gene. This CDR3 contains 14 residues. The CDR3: CASSSGYSNQPQHF. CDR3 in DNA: TGTGCTAGTAGCTCAGGGTATAGCAATCAGCCCCAGCATTTT.

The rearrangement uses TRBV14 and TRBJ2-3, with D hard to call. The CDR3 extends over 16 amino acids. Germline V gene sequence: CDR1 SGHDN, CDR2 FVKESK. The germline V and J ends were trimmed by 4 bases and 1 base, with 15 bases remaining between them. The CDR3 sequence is CASSPHRLVGTDTQYF. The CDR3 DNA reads TGTGCCAGCAGCCCCCACCGGTTAGTCGGCACAGATACGCAGTATTTT.

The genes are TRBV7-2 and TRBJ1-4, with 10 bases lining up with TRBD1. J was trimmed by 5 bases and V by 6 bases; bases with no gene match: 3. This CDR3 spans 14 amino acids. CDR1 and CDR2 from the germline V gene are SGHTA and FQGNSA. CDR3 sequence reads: CASSPDRGNEKLFF. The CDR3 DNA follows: TGTGCCAGCAGTCCGGACAGGGGGAATGAAAAACTGTTTTTT. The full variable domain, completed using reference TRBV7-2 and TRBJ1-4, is GAGVSQSPSNKVTEKGKDVELRCDPISGHTALYWYRQSLGQGLEFLIYFQGNSAPDKSGLPSDRFSAERTGGSVSTLTIQRTQQEDSAVYLCASSPDRGNEKLFFGSGTQLSVL.

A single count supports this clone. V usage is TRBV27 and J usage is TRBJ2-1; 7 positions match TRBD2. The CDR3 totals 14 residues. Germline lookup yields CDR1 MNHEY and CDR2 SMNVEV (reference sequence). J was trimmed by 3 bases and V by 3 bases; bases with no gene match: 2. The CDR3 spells CASSLGGIYNEQFF. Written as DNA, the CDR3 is TGTGCCAGCAGTTTGGGAGGGATCTACAATGAGCAGTTCTTC.

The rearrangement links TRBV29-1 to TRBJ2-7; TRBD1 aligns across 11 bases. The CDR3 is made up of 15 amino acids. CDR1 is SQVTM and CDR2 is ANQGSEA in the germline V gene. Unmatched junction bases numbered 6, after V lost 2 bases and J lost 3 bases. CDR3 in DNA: TGCAGCGTTGAAACTAGGGGACAGGGGGGCTACGAGCAGTACTTC. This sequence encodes CSVETRGQGGYEQYF.

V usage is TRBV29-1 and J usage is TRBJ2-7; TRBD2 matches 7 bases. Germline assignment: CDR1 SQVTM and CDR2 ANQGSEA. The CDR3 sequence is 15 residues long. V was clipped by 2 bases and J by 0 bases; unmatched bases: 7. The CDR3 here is CSVEWGGTSSYEQYF. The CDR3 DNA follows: TGCAGCGTTGAATGGGGGGGAACTAGCTCCTACGAGCAGTACTTC.

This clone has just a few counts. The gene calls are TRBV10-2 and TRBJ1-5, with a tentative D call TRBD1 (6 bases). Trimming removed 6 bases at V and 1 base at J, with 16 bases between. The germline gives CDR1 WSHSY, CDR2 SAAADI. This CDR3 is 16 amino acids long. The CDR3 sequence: CASRSGGLGSNQPQHF. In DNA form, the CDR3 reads TGCGCCAGCAGGTCGGGGGGGCTGGGGAGCAATCAGCCCCAGCATTTT.